The clone carrying this T cell receptor (beta chain) was seen a few times. The antigen remains unidentified. This entry is derived from a study of T cell repertoires in cytomegalovirus infection. The wider study: Researchers turned to recently identified HLA-C-restricted CMV epitopes as well as well-studied HLA-B-restricted ones. The public TCR beta signatures pointed to both CMV infection and matching HLA type. Study-level results: CMV-specific TCR beta clonotypes restricted by HLA-C dominated the ex vivo response.

The ends were cut back, 7 bases at V and 6 bases at J, with 21 bases in the middle. The CDR3 extends over 15 amino acids. Germline V lookup: CDR1 SGHVS, CDR2 FQNEAQ. MiXCR, applied by TCRdb to the reads, yields one record per CDR3 protein. This sample yields tens of thousands of distinct CDR3 sequences, of which 20% to 25% are seen a single time; 80% to 90% belongs to the top ten. The TCR sequence derives from a human donor in good health (CMV status not recorded). Some clones in this sample may be carry-over from other donors' samples. The specimen comprised CD8+ T cells from cultured PBMCs, sampled from culture after CMV antigen stimulation. The V and J genes are TRBV7-8 and TRBJ1-2; a weak D match, TRBD1 (5 bases). CDR3 nucleotide sequence: TGTGCCAGCAATACGGGACTCTCCCTGAGGGATGGCTACACCTTC. Translating gives CASNTGLSLRDGYTF.